Listed below are T cell receptor beta chains from one sample, sequenced in a study of graft-versus-host responses after intestinal transplantation. Here immunoSEQ multiplex PCR was the method, and the copy in TCRdb shows in-frame clones only, minus some. The sample carries tens of thousands of clones, about 94% recorded once. Their target antigens are unknown. The specimen was unstimulated CD8+ T cells sorted from spleen or lymph node cells, collected before intestinal transplant. The receptors were gathered from a human donor who received an intestinal transplant. CDR3s include the opening cysteine and the closing phenylalanine or tryptophan. Fields, in order: clone size, V gene, J gene, D gene, CDR3 DNA, CDR3 protein. The D gene is left open where the match is weak. A clone size is listed for some rows: how often the clone was seen (once, few, many), or a class if it is expanded.

once,TRBV27,TRBJ1-1,NA,TGTGCCAGCAGTTTATACCCAGGGATGAACACTGAAGCTTTCTTT,CASSLYPGMNTEAFF
NA,TRBV9,TRBJ2-1,TRBD1,TGTGCCAGCAGCTCCCGGACAGGAGCTGACAATGAGCAGTTCTTC,CASSSRTGADNEQFF
NA,TRBV7-8,TRBJ1-2,NA,TGTGCCAGCAGCTTAGACTCCCAGGGCCATGGCTACACCTTC,CASSLDSQGHGYTF
NA,TRBV5-4,TRBJ2-7,TRBD1,TGTGCCAGCAGCGGGGACAGGGGTCCGGGGCAGTACTTC,CASSGDRGPGQYF
NA,TRBV2,TRBJ1-2,NA,TGTGCCAGCAGTGAAGCCGACTATCTGGGGGGCATCTATGGCTACACCTTC,CASSEADYLGGIYGYTF
NA,TRBV7-9,TRBJ1-4,TRBD1,TGTGCCAGCAGCTTAATAGGGAGTGGACAGGGAGTGGAAAAACTGTTTTTT,CASSLIGSGQGVEKLFF
once,TRBV7-8,TRBJ1-2,NA,TGTGCCAGCAGCTCGGGAACCTATGGCTACACCTTC,CASSSGTYGYTF
NA,TRBV28,TRBJ2-7,NA,TGTGCCAGTCGGGCGGGGCGCGAGCAGTACTTC,CASRAGREQYF
few,TRBV6-1,TRBJ2-2,NA,TGTGCCAGCAGTGGGGGAACAGGGAGCACCGGGGAGCTGTTTTTT,CASSGGTGSTGELFF
NA,TRBV11-3,TRBJ2-3,NA,TGTGCCAGCAGCTTAGAAGAGGACAGAGATACGCAGTATTTT,CASSLEEDRDTQYF
NA,TRBV2,TRBJ1-3,NA,TGTGCCAGCAGTGATGGGATGGGTTGGGACACCATATATTTT,CASSDGMGWDTIYF
NA,TRBV6-5,TRBJ2-7,NA,TGTGCCAGCAGTTACAACCTCCCCTCCCTATCCTACGAGCAGTACTTC,CASSYNLPSLSYEQYF
NA,TRBV9,TRBJ2-1,NA,TGTGCCAGCAGCGAGGGGGTGACACTAGCGACCTACAATGAGCAGTTCTTC,CASSEGVTLATYNEQFF
NA,TRBV7-8,TRBJ2-6,TRBD2,TGTGCCAGCAGCGGCGGGACTAGCGGGAGACTTTCTGGGGCCAACGTCCTGACTTTC,CASSGGTSGRLSGANVLTF
NA,TRBV4-1,TRBJ1-4,NA,TGCGCCAGCAGCTTAAACAGGGATGAAAAACTGTTTTTT,CASSLNRDEKLFF
NA,TRBV7-8,TRBJ2-1,TRBD2,TGTGCCAGCAGCATGGGACTAGCGGGAGGAGATCCAAGCTACAATGAGCAGTTCTTC,CASSMGLAGGDPSYNEQFF
once,TRBV2,TRBJ2-7,TRBD2,TGTGCCAGCAGTGAAAGCCAGGGAGGGCTCGAGCAGTACTTC,CASSESQGGLEQYF
NA,TRBV11-2,TRBJ1-1,NA,TGTGCCAGCAGCTTAGATCCGGGCCTGAACACTGAAGCTTTCTTT,CASSLDPGLNTEAFF
once,TRBV5-1,TRBJ2-1,TRBD2,TGCGCCAGCAGCTTGGTATCAGCGGGAGTGGGAGAGATCTACAATGAGCAGTTCTTC,CASSLVSAGVGEIYNEQFF
NA,TRBV7-9,TRBJ2-4,TRBD1,TGTGCCAGCAGCTCACCGGGACAGGATAGGGACATTCAGTACTTC,CASSSPGQDRDIQYF